These 28 T cell receptor beta chains were all obtained from the same sample, sequenced in a study of technical replicates of blood from several donors. TCRdb's table, derived via immunoSEQ multiplex PCR, lists solely in-frame clones and lacks some. Found here are approximately 79,000 clones, 95% to 97% of them singletons; the top ten hold around 0.18%. Sample: T cells isolated from PBMCs. Source of these receptors: a human donor in good health.

The genes are TRBV5-4 and TRBJ1-5; D is possibly TRBD1 (5 bases). Germline CDR1 reads SGHNT; CDR2 reads YYREEE (reference sequence). The CDR3 covers 14 residues. The V end was cut by 4 bases, the J end by 1 base, with 9 bases between. For the CDR3, the DNA is TGTGCCAGCAGCCGCAGGGAAAGCAATCAGCCCCAGCATTTT. This gives the protein CASSRRESNQPQHF.

The rearrangement joins TRBV15 to TRBJ2-1; 9 nucleotides line up with TRBD2. The CDR3 is 13 residues long. Losses at the gene ends were 5 bases for V and 15 bases for J; bases not matched to a gene: 11. Germline V gene data show CDR1 as LNHNV and CDR2 as YYDKDF (reference sequence). CDR3 protein: CATSQAGGLFPFF. CDR3 in DNA: TGTGCCACCAGCCAAGCGGGGGGCCTTTTCCCGTTCTTC.

CDR3 residues: CASSLVVWDRGGNTIYF. CDR3 in DNA: TGTGCCAGCAGCTTGGTCGTTTGGGACAGGGGTGGAAACACCATATATTTT. V is TRBV5-8 and J is TRBJ1-3; 10 nucleotides align to TRBD1. After removal of 0 bases from V and 3 bases from J, the junction contained 6 bases not matched to a gene. The germline V gene has CDR1 SGHTS and CDR2 YDEGEE. The CDR3 contains 17 residues.

The genes are TRBV5-1 and TRBJ1-1; 9 bases match TRBD1. The germline gives CDR1 SGHRS, CDR2 YFSETQ. Losses at the gene ends were 2 bases for V and 1 base for J; bases not matched to a gene: 6. This CDR3 is built from 16 residues. The CDR3 DNA sequence: TGCGCCAGCAGCTTCAACCCGGGACAGGGGAACACTGAAGCTTTCTTT. Its translation: CASSFNPGQGNTEAFF.

This sequence joins TRBV10-1 and TRBJ2-7, with 9 nucleotides matching TRBD1. The CDR3 totals 16 residues. Germline lookup yields CDR1 WNHNN and CDR2 SYGVQD (reference sequence). Germline trimming cut 6 bases from V and 7 bases from J; bases unmatched to any gene: 16. Written as DNA, the CDR3 is TGCGCCAGCAGCCTCCTGAGGGGACAGGGAAGCTGGGAGCAGTACTTC. It yields the protein CASSLLRGQGSWEQYF.

The genes are TRBV10-3 and TRBJ2-7; tentatively, D is TRBD2 (6 bases). V lost 4 bases and J lost 5, with 9 bases in between. The CDR3 extends over 12 amino acids. Germline CDR1 is ENHRY and CDR2 is SYGVKD. The CDR3 DNA is TGTGCCATCAGTGCTGGGGGGAACGAGCAGTACTTC. The encoded protein is CAISAGGNEQYF.

J is TRBJ1-3 and V is TRBV18; TRBD1 might be the D (6 bases). Germline-derived CDR1 and CDR2 are KGHSH and LQKENI. The CDR3 extends over 16 amino acids. Trimming took off 1 base at V and 4 bases at J, with 14 bases between the two ends. CDR3 region: CASSPRTGGRGNTIYF. As DNA, the CDR3 is TGTGCCAGCTCACCACGGACCGGGGGGCGCGGAAACACCATATATTTT.

DNA of the CDR3: TGCGCCAGCAGCCAATGGACAGGGGATTCCTACGAGCAGTACTTC. It encodes CASSQWTGDSYEQYF. The chain has TRBV5-1 and TRBJ2-7; 9 nucleotides match TRBD1. V lost 4 bases and J lost 1; bases outside the gene matches: 6. Germline V gene lookup returns CDR1 SGHRS and CDR2 YFSETQ. This CDR3 contains 15 residues.

The CDR3 spells CASREQGWGEAFF. CDR3 bases: TGTGCCAGCAGGGAACAGGGATGGGGTGAAGCTTTCTTT. The chain has TRBV5-6 and TRBJ1-1; TRBD1 is a possible D gene (6 bases). The V and J ends lost 5 bases and 7 bases respectively, with 15 bases between them. Per the germline V gene, CDR1 is SGHDT and CDR2 is YYEEEE. This CDR3 contains 13 residues.

This clone was seen once. The CDR3: CASSGGGTGNTEAFF. The CDR3 bases are TGTGCCAGCAGCGGTGGGGGGACAGGAAACACTGAAGCTTTCTTT. The rearrangement joins TRBV6-1 to TRBJ1-1, with 8 bases identical to TRBD1. The ends lost 6 bases at V and 2 bases at J; junction bases unmatched: 8. Germline V CDR1 and CDR2: MNHNS, SASEGT. The CDR3 sequence is 15 residues long.

The chain uses TRBV5-1 and TRBJ2-3; D perhaps matches TRBD1 (5 bases). The CDR3 extends over 16 amino acids. CDR1 and CDR2 from the germline V gene are SGHRS and YFSETQ. Trimming took 1 base from V and 0 from J, leaving 12 bases between them. The CDR3 DNA reads TGCGCCAGCAGCTTGAGGTTACAGGCTAGCACAGATACGCAGTATTTT. This codes for CASSLRLQASTDTQYF. Supplemented by reference TRBV5-1 and TRBJ2-3, the full variable domain reads KAGVTQTPRYLIKTRGQQVTLSCSPISGHRSVSWYQQTPGQGLQFLFEYFSETQRNKGNFPGRFSGRQFSNSRSEMNVSTLELGDSALYLCASSLRLQASTDTQYFGPGTRLTVL.

This rearrangement joins TRBV4-1 to TRBJ2-1; 11 bases line up with TRBD2. The CDR3 loop spans 15 amino acids. Losses at the gene ends were 3 bases for V and 9 bases for J; bases not matched to a gene: 7. Germline CDR1 MGHRA, CDR2 YSYEKL. CDR3 loop: CASSHPSGGPGEQFF. CDR3 DNA: TGCGCCAGCAGCCACCCTAGCGGGGGGCCGGGTGAGCAGTTCTTC.

This clone appeared a few times. The chain combines TRBV7-6 with TRBJ1-1, with unresolved D. Per the germline V gene, CDR1 is SGHVS and CDR2 is FNYEAQ. This CDR3 contains 12 residues. The V end lost 4 bases, the J end lost 11 bases, and 14 bases lay between the germline ends. CDR3 DNA sequence: TGTGCCAGCAGCTCCCTCGGACTTTCCGCTTTCTTT. It encodes CASSSLGLSAFF.

The J gene is TRBJ1-3, the V gene TRBV4-1, with 7 bases aligning to TRBD1. The CDR3 is 16 amino acids. Trimming took 3 bases from V and 1 from J; bases not matched to a gene: 6. CDR1 is MGHRA and CDR2 is YSYEKL in the germline V gene. The chain's CDR3 is CASSHITTGSGNTIYF. The CDR3 nucleotides are TGCGCCAGCAGCCATATAACGACAGGGTCTGGAAACACCATATATTTT.

V is TRBV4-2 and J is TRBJ1-2; 9 nucleotides line up with TRBD1. The CDR3 runs to 17 residues. V gave up 0 bases and J gave up 4 bases; unmatched junction bases: 9. The germline gives CDR1 LGHNA, CDR2 YNFKEQ. The chain's CDR3 is CASSQDQQGATLYGYTF. The CDR3 nucleotides read TGTGCCAGCAGCCAAGACCAACAGGGGGCCACCCTCTATGGCTACACCTTC.

The V and J genes are TRBV30 and TRBJ2-7, with D tentatively TRBD1 (6 bases). In germline, CDR1 is GTSNPN, CDR2 SVGIG (reference sequence). CDR3 length equals 13 residues. With 5 bases removed from V and 2 bases from J, the gap between germline ends came to 13 bases. The CDR3 region has the DNA TGTGCCTGGGGGACAATCGCCACCTACGAGCAGTACTTC. It translates to CAWGTIATYEQYF.

This clone has only one observation. The chain carries TRBV28 and TRBJ1-2, with 9 bases identical to TRBD1. Germline CDR1 reads MDHEN; CDR2 reads SYDVKM. V shed 2 bases and J 7 bases; nucleotides not matched to a gene: 11. The CDR3 loop spans 16 amino acids. CDR3 protein: CASSLMGGQGKGGYTF. The CDR3 DNA is TGTGCCAGCAGTTTAATGGGGGGACAGGGAAAAGGTGGCTACACCTTC.

V is TRBV28 and J is TRBJ1-2; D ambiguous. CDR1 is MDHEN and CDR2 is SYDVKM in the germline V gene. Trimming took off 2 bases at V and 3 bases at J, with 13 bases between the two ends. This CDR3 contains 15 residues. The CDR3 nucleotides read TGTGCCAGCAGTTTACGGGGTTCCGTGGACTATGGCTACACCTTC. This encodes CASSLRGSVDYGYTF.

The chain links TRBV10-2 to TRBJ2-5, with TRBD2 matching over 10 bases. After removal of 6 bases from V and 2 bases from J, the junction contained 15 bases not matched to a gene. The CDR3 sequence is 18 residues long. Per germline, CDR1 WSHSY and CDR2 SAAADI. CDR3 sequence reads: CASRRLQRGLATQETQYF. DNA of the CDR3: TGCGCCAGCAGAAGATTACAGAGGGGACTAGCGACGCAAGAGACCCAGTACTTC.

The CDR3 protein is CASRDGPGLFF. The DNA for the CDR3 is TGCGCCAGCAGGGACGGCCCAGGGCTCTTCTTT. V is TRBV10-2 and J is TRBJ1-1, with a tentative D call TRBD1 (5 bases). The CDR3 is made up of 11 amino acids. The germline V and J ends were trimmed by 6 bases and 14 bases, with 16 bases remaining between them. Looked up from germline, CDR1 is WSHSY and CDR2 is SAAADI.

V is TRBV7-2 and J is TRBJ2-2, with 7 bases matching TRBD1. This CDR3 is 18 amino acids long. CDR1 and CDR2 from the germline V gene are SGHTA and FQGNSA. J lost 0 bases, V lost 5 bases, and 12 bases had no gene match. CDR3 DNA: TGTGCCAGCAGCCAATCAAGGGACAGATTCCCGAACACCGGGGAGCTGTTTTTT. It yields the protein CASSQSRDRFPNTGELFF.

This chain links TRBV5-4 with TRBJ2-7, with 7 bases matching TRBD1. Germline values: CDR1 SGHNT, CDR2 YYREEE (reference sequence). The CDR3 runs to 14 residues. Trimming cost V 0 bases and J 2 bases; bases outside gene matches: 2. This chain's CDR3 is CASSLGDRTYEQYF. The CDR3 DNA reads as TGTGCCAGCAGCTTGGGGGACAGAACCTACGAGCAGTACTTC.

The V call is TRBV7-9, the J call TRBJ2-5; the match to TRBD1 covers 7 bases. CDR1 is SEHNR, CDR2 FQNEAQ, per germline (reference sequence). V gave up 5 bases and J gave up 2 bases; unmatched junction bases: 8. There are 15 residues in the CDR3. The CDR3 spells CASSPRGDRQETQYF. CDR3 bases: TGTGCCAGCAGCCCTCGAGGGGACAGACAAGAGACCCAGTACTTC.

The rearrangement uses TRBV2 and TRBJ2-1; D is undetermined. V shed 5 bases and J shed 7 bases, with 6 bases lying between them. The CDR3 spans 11 residues. Germline CDR1 is SNHLY and CDR2 is FYNNEI. The CDR3 region is CASSLINEQFF. In DNA, the CDR3 is TGTGCCAGCAGTCTAATAAATGAGCAGTTCTTC. The whole variable domain, filled in from reference TRBV2 and TRBJ2-1, reads EPEVTQTPSHQVTQMGQEVILRCVPISNHLYFYWYRQILGQKVEFLVSFYNNEISEKSEIFDDQFSVERPDGSNFTLKIRSTKLEDSAMYFCASSLINEQFFGPGTRLTVL.

J is TRBJ2-1 and V is TRBV5-1, with D possibly matching TRBD2 (5 bases). CDR3 length: 11 amino acids. The germline V gene encodes CDR1 SGHRS and CDR2 YFSETQ. Trimming stripped 8 bases from V and 6 bases from J, with 9 bases between. The chain's CDR3 is CASEGGNEQFF. CDR3 coding DNA: TGCGCCAGTGAGGGTGGCAATGAGCAGTTCTTC.

The chain uses TRBV6-6 and TRBJ2-7; 10 bases are a match to TRBD1. CDR1 is MNHNY, CDR2 SVGAGI, per germline (reference sequence). The length of the CDR3 is 15 residues. With 5 bases clipped from V and 0 bases from J, the junction kept 4 bases outside the gene matches. The CDR3 reads CASSGDRGLSYEQYF. In DNA form, the CDR3 reads TGTGCCAGCAGTGGCGACAGGGGGCTCTCCTACGAGCAGTACTTC.

The chain employs TRBV28 and TRBJ1-4; D remains ambiguous. This CDR3 has 13 residues. The germline V gene has CDR1 MDHEN and CDR2 SYDVKM. V gave up 7 bases and J gave up 3 bases, with 9 bases separating them. CDR3 sequence: CASTSVSNEKLFF. CDR3 DNA sequence: TGTGCCAGCACATCAGTCTCTAATGAAAAACTGTTTTTT.

The V call is TRBV7-3, the J call TRBJ1-6; D is unresolved. The germline V and J ends were trimmed by 4 bases and 8 bases, with 15 bases remaining between them. The CDR3 is 15 amino acids. The germline gives CDR1 SGHTA, CDR2 FQGTGA. The CDR3 sequence: CASSSGMPKDSPLHF. The CDR3 bases are TGTGCCAGCAGCTCCGGGATGCCCAAGGATTCACCCCTCCACTTT.